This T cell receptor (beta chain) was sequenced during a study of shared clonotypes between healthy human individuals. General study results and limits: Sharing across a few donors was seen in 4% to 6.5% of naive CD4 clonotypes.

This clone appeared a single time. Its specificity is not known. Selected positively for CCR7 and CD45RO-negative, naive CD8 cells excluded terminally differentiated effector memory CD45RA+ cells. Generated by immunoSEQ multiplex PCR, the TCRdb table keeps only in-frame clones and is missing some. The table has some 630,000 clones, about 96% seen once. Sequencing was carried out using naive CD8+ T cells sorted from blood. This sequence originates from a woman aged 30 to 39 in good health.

CDR3 amino acids: CASSGPGTSGSMSYEQYF. The CDR3, as DNA: TGTGCCAGCAGCGGTCCCGGGACTAGCGGGAGTATGTCCTACGAGCAGTACTTC. The chain joins TRBV7-9 to TRBJ2-7; 14 bases are shared with TRBD2. The V and J ends lost 5 bases and 1 base, in that order; junction bases with no gene match: 10. CDR3 length: 18 amino acids. Per germline, CDR1 SEHNR and CDR2 FQNEAQ (reference sequence).